One and the same sample provided the 25 T cell receptor beta chains below, sequenced in a study of identical twins. TCRdb called the 5' RACE reads again in MiXCR, with one record for every CDR3 protein. The data hold 750,000 to 950,000 distinct CDR3 sequences, with roughly an eighth observed a single time. The data also belong to a second study, concerning yellow fever vaccine responses in identical twins.

The sequencing sample was made of PBMCs. These receptors were taken from a woman younger than 35 in good health.

The chain has TRBV3-1 and TRBJ1-3, with D possibly matching TRBD1 (5 bases). V lost 4 bases and J 3 bases, leaving 10 bases between the germline ends. This CDR3 contains 14 residues. Germline V gene data show CDR1 as LGHDT and CDR2 as YNNKEL (reference sequence). The CDR3 spells CASSRRDFGNTIYF. The CDR3 DNA sequence: TGTGCCAGCAGCCGCCGGGACTTTGGAAACACCATATATTTT.

Many counts were recorded for this clonotype. The chain is built from TRBV29-1 and TRBJ2-1; a weak D match, TRBD2 (6 bases). The V and J ends lost 6 bases and 6 bases respectively, with 18 bases between them. This CDR3 spans 14 amino acids. Germline V gene sequence: CDR1 SQVTM, CDR2 ANQGSEA. Here the CDR3 reads CSVVTGTVPNEQFF. As DNA, the CDR3 is TGCAGCGTAGTAACCGGGACTGTTCCCAATGAGCAGTTCTTC.

V is TRBV5-1 and J is TRBJ2-1; weak D call: TRBD1 (5 bases). The CDR3 is 15 amino acids. CDR1 SGHRS and CDR2 YFSETQ come from the germline V gene. V was shortened by 0 bases and J by 2 bases, with 9 bases between the two germline ends. The CDR3 here is CASSLGQQAYNEQFF. The CDR3 nucleotides read TGCGCCAGCAGCTTGGGACAGCAAGCCTACAATGAGCAGTTCTTC.

This clonotype has just a few counts. The rearrangement links TRBV7-9 to TRBJ2-2; D remains ambiguous. V gave up 1 base and J gave up 7 bases, with 13 bases separating them. Germline values: CDR1 SEHNR, CDR2 FQNEAQ (reference sequence). This CDR3 has 15 amino acids. CDR3 DNA sequence: TGTGCCAGCAGCTTAGAAGCTAGAATGGTCGGGGAGCTGTTTTTT. Translated, it gives CASSLEARMVGELFF.

The chain recombines TRBV7-9 with TRBJ2-7; TRBD2 agrees at 7 bases. V was clipped by 1 base and J by 6 bases; unmatched bases: 12. The CDR3 extends over 16 amino acids. The germline V gene has CDR1 SEHNR and CDR2 FQNEAQ (reference sequence). The CDR3, as DNA: TGTGCCAGCAGCTTAGATCGTCGGCGGGAGTCTAGCGAGCAGTACTTC. Protein: CASSLDRRRESSEQYF.

This rearrangement joins TRBV20-1 to TRBJ2-7; D is unclear. The germline V and J ends were trimmed by 1 base and 0 bases, with 7 bases remaining between them. CDR1 and CDR2 from the germline V gene are DFQATT and SNEGSKA (reference sequence). The CDR3 is made up of 13 amino acids. The CDR3 DNA reads as TGCAGTGCTAGAGCGGAGAGCTCCTACGAGCAGTACGTC. Translating gives CSARAESSYEQYV.

This clonotype has just a few counts. One junction end disagrees with the germline gene, perhaps due to a read error. This sequence joins TRBV20-1 and TRBJ2-7; D possibly uses TRBD1 or TRBD2 (5 bases each). The CDR3 contains 16 residues. Germline loops: CDR1 DFQATT, CDR2 SNEGSKA (reference sequence). The CDR3, as DNA: TGCAGTGCTAGAGACCCACGTATACTGGGACCCTACGAGCAGTGCTTC. This encodes CSARDPRILGPYEQCF.

This clonotype was found a few times. CDR3 in amino acids: CSVEDAGFQGDEQFF. Here the CDR3 DNA reads TGCAGCGTTGAAGATGCAGGGTTCCAGGGAGATGAGCAGTTCTTC. J is TRBJ2-1 and V is TRBV29-1, with D perhaps assigned TRBD1 or TRBD2 (5 bases each). Trimming pared 0 bases from V and 8 bases from J, leaving 17 bases between. The CDR3 is 15 amino acids. Germline-derived CDR1 and CDR2 are SQVTM and ANQGSEA.

This clonotype occurred a few times. The chain links TRBV12-3 or TRBV12-4 to TRBJ2-5; TRBD2 agrees at 8 bases. The CDR3 extends over 16 amino acids. V shed 6 bases and J 3 bases; nucleotides not matched to a gene: 12. CDR3 coding DNA: TGTGCCAGCAGACAAAAAGCGGGGGAGCCTAAAGAGACCCAGTACTTC. Translation: CASRQKAGEPKETQYF.

This clonotype has more than one count but fewer than ten. This sequence joins TRBV5-1 and TRBJ2-4, with 7 bases lining up with TRBD1. V gave up 1 base and J gave up 6 bases; unmatched junction bases: 7. The germline gives CDR1 SGHRS, CDR2 YFSETQ. The CDR3 sequence is 15 residues long. CDR3 sequence: CASSLYEQGLNIQYF. The CDR3, as DNA: TGCGCCAGCAGCTTGTACGAACAGGGGTTAAACATTCAGTACTTC.

In this sample, this clonotype turned up many times. This chain connects TRBV5-1 to TRBJ2-7, with TRBD2 identical over 10 bases. In germline, CDR1 is SGHRS, CDR2 YFSETQ. J was trimmed by 3 bases and V by 0 bases; bases with no gene match: 3. This CDR3 region has 15 residues. Here the CDR3 DNA reads TGCGCCAGCAGCTTGGAAGCTAGCGGGAGCTACGAGCAGTACTTC. This translates into CASSLEASGSYEQYF. Using reference TRBV5-1 and TRBJ2-7 for the parts outside the CDR3, the full variable domain is KAGVTQTPRYLIKTRGQQVTLSCSPISGHRSVSWYQQTPGQGLQFLFEYFSETQRNKGNFPGRFSGRQFSNSRSEMNVSTLELGDSALYLCASSLEASGSYEQYFGPGTRLTVT.

This clonotype was observed a handful of times. The chain combines TRBV5-4 with TRBJ2-7, with 9 bases matching TRBD1. CDR3 size: 14 residues. The germline CDR1 and CDR2 sequences are SGHNT and YYREEE (reference sequence). Trimming cost V 4 bases and J 2 bases; bases outside gene matches: 4. The CDR3 protein is CASSVDRGAYEQYV. In DNA form, the CDR3 reads TGTGCCAGCAGCGTGGACAGGGGAGCCTACGAGCAGTACGTC.

This chain joins TRBV19 and TRBJ2-7; 7 bases fit TRBD1. Germline CDR1 and CDR2: LNHDA and SQIVND (reference sequence). J gave up 3 bases and V 1 base, and 3 bases lay outside the gene matches. This CDR3 contains 14 residues. Written as DNA, the CDR3 is TGTGCCAGTAGTATAGCCCAGGGGGACTACGAGCAGTACTTC. This translates into CASSIAQGDYEQYF. Full variable domain (remainder filled in from reference TRBV19 and TRBJ2-7): DGGITQSPKYLFRKEGQNVTLSCEQNLNHDAMYWYRQDPGQGLRLIYYSQIVNDFQKGDIAEGYSVSREKKESFPLTVTSAQKNPTAFYLCASSIAQGDYEQYFGPGTRLTVT.

The chain combines TRBV20-1 with TRBJ2-7, with a weak D call TRBD1 (5 bases). Germline CDR1 DFQATT, CDR2 SNEGSKA (reference sequence). The CDR3 spans 13 residues. V was cut by 3 bases and J by 3 bases, with 12 bases left in between. The CDR3 nucleotides are TGCAGTGCTAGGGCCACAGGAAACTACGAGCAGTACGTC. Translating it yields CSARATGNYEQYV.

This clonotype was counted only a few times. This sequence joins TRBV4-1 and TRBJ1-2; possible D gene TRBD1, 5 bases. V was cut by 6 bases and J by 5 bases, with 16 bases left in between. The CDR3 consists of 14 residues. Germline values: CDR1 MGHRA, CDR2 YSYEKL. The CDR3 coding sequence is TGCGCCAGCAGTCCAGACAGAGCAGGGTATGGCTACACCTTC. Its translation is CASSPDRAGYGYTF.

This clonotype was recorded a few times. J is TRBJ2-2 and V is TRBV28, with 12 positions matching TRBD1. Germline values: CDR1 MDHEN, CDR2 SYDVKM. The CDR3 loop spans 15 amino acids. J gave up 6 bases and V 5 bases, and 4 bases lay outside the gene matches. The DNA of the CDR3 is TGTGCCAGCAGTGGGACAGGGGGCGCGCCCGGGGAGCTGTTTTTT. Its protein is CASSGTGGAPGELFF.

The chain uses TRBV6-5 and TRBJ2-3, with a tentative D call TRBD2 (5 bases). Germline assignment: CDR1 MNHEY and CDR2 SVGAGI. V was pared by 2 bases and J by 6 bases, with 12 bases between. The CDR3 is 14 residues long. CDR3 in amino acids: CASSYASSADTQYF. As DNA, the CDR3 is TGTGCCAGCAGTTACGCGAGTAGCGCGGATACGCAGTATTTT.

V usage is TRBV7-6 and J usage is TRBJ1-1, with TRBD1 as a possible D gene (6 bases). V was pared by 1 base and J by 3 bases, with 12 bases between. Per the germline V gene, CDR1 is SGHVS and CDR2 is FNYEAQ. The CDR3 covers 15 residues. As DNA, the CDR3 is TGTGCCAGCAGCTTAGGTACAGGGCTCGACACTGAAGCTTTCTTT. Its translation is CASSLGTGLDTEAFF.

This clonotype has just a few counts. This chain connects TRBV12-3 or TRBV12-4 to TRBJ2-1, with 15 bases lining up with TRBD2. V was pared by 8 bases and J by 5 bases, with 7 bases of the junction left unmatched. The CDR3 runs 16 residues. The CDR3: CASARTSGRADNEQFF. In DNA form, the CDR3 reads TGTGCCAGCGCCCGGACTAGCGGGAGGGCCGACAATGAGCAGTTCTTC.

The V gene is TRBV7-8, the J gene TRBJ2-4; D not certain. The CDR3 runs 15 residues. Germline V lookup: CDR1 SGHVS, CDR2 FQNEAQ. Trimming pared 2 bases from V and 1 base from J, leaving 9 bases between. The CDR3 is CASSLKNAAKNIQYF. CDR3 DNA sequence: TGTGCCAGCAGCTTAAAGAACGCGGCCAAAAACATTCAGTACTTC. The variable domain in full, completed from reference TRBV7-8 and TRBJ2-4, reads GAGVSQSPRYKVAKRGQDVALRCDPISGHVSLFWYQQALGQGPEFLTYFQNEAQLDKSGLPSDRFFAERPEGSVSTLKIQRTQQEDSAVYLCASSLKNAAKNIQYFGAGTRLSVL.

This chain connects TRBV19 to TRBJ2-6; 8 bases are a match to TRBD1. There are 17 residues in the CDR3. The germline gives CDR1 LNHDA, CDR2 SQIVND (reference sequence). Unmatched junction bases numbered 9, after V lost 8 bases and J lost 0 bases. CDR3 protein: CASGLGTGFSGANVLTF. CDR3 in DNA: TGTGCCAGTGGGTTAGGGACAGGCTTCTCTGGGGCCAACGTCCTGACTTTC.

This clonotype was recorded at least ten times. The chain couples TRBV5-1 to TRBJ1-4; unclear D gene. The CDR3 has 13 amino acids. V was cut by 2 bases and J by 4 bases, with 6 bases left in between. Per the germline V gene, CDR1 is SGHRS and CDR2 is YFSETQ. This CDR3 reads CASSFNVNEKLFF. The CDR3 nucleotides read TGCGCCAGCAGCTTTAACGTTAATGAAAAACTGTTTTTT.

This clonotype came up many times. The V gene is TRBV12-3 or TRBV12-4, the J gene TRBJ1-1; D is unclear. The CDR3 consists of 13 residues. Trimming pared 6 bases from V and 5 bases from J, leaving 13 bases between. This chain's CDR3 is CASRGGPGTEAFF. CDR3 nucleotides: TGTGCCAGCAGGGGAGGCCCGGGGACTGAAGCTTTCTTT.

V usage is TRBV7-9 and J usage is TRBJ1-2; 7 bases agree with TRBD1. The V segment lost 5 bases and the J segment 2 bases; nucleotides outside the gene matches: 8. Germline V gene lookup returns CDR1 SEHNR and CDR2 FQNEAQ (reference sequence). The CDR3 length is 15 residues. The CDR3 nucleotides read TGTGCCAGCAGCCACGCCCAGGGGGGGAACTATGGCTACACCTTC. Its protein product is CASSHAQGGNYGYTF.

This clonotype was found once. The chain combines TRBV7-2 with TRBJ2-6; D is unclear. The V gene lost 8 bases and the J gene lost 2 bases, with 13 bases spanning the gap. Germline lookup yields CDR1 SGHTA and CDR2 FQGNSA. CDR3 size: 15 residues. CDR3 bases: TGTGCCAGCTCGGCGAAGGGTACTGGGGCCAACGTCCTGACTTTC. Its translation is CASSAKGTGANVLTF.